This entry features one TCR beta chain sequence. Its antigen is not identified. These data originate in a study of T cells in Graves' hyperthyroidism and ophthalmopathy. Study-wide results and caveats: With a median lead of 6.5 months before onset, the model predicted ophthalmopathy.

Amplification yielded TCR beta CDR3 regions, with RNA transcripts as the source. The study used the HTBI primer set for a first-round RT-PCR of the TCR CDR3. TCRdb independently ran MiXCR on the multiplex PCR reads; one entry per CDR3 protein. The profile shows about 640,000 distinct CDR3 sequences, about a fifth of them singletons. Sequenced: blood. The source of this sequence is a man aged 30 to 39 with Graves' ophthalmopathy.

The CDR3 protein is CATSRDSGTPYEQYF. The CDR3 DNA sequence: TGTGCCACCAGCAGAGATTCTGGGACTCCCTACGAGCAGTACTTC. J is TRBJ2-7 and V is TRBV15; D may be TRBD2 (6 bases). The CDR3 is made up of 15 amino acids. The V and J ends lost 0 bases and 2 bases respectively, with 11 bases between them. Germline CDR1 LNHNV, CDR2 YYDKDF (reference sequence).